This TCR beta chain stems from a study of shared clonotypes between healthy human individuals. Whole-study findings and limits: Blood was the sole source, and tissue repertoires probably differ. A small donor pool kept down the genetic and exposure-history diversity that was represented.

Sequencing used immunoSEQ multiplex PCR; TCRdb keeps in-frame clones, though not all of them. The table shows about 2.1 million clones, with 93% occurring only once. This clone was detected only a few times. Its target is not known. There are 13 residues in the CDR3. Per the germline V gene, CDR1 is GTSNPN and CDR2 is SVGIG (reference sequence). The germline V and J ends were trimmed by 2 bases and 4 bases, with 11 bases remaining between them. Naive CD8 cells comprised CD45RO-negative, CCR7-positively selected cells, excluding terminally differentiated effector memory CD45RA+ cells. The receptor's source is a man aged 18 to 29 in good health. Some clones in this sample may be carry-over from other donors' samples. Sequencing was performed on naive CD8+ T cells from PBMCs. The rearrangement joins TRBV30 to TRBJ1-1, with a possible D match to TRBD1 (6 bases). The CDR3 bases are TGTGCCTGGAGTTGGGGGCGCGGCACTGAAGCTTTCTTT. This translates into CAWSWGRGTEAFF.